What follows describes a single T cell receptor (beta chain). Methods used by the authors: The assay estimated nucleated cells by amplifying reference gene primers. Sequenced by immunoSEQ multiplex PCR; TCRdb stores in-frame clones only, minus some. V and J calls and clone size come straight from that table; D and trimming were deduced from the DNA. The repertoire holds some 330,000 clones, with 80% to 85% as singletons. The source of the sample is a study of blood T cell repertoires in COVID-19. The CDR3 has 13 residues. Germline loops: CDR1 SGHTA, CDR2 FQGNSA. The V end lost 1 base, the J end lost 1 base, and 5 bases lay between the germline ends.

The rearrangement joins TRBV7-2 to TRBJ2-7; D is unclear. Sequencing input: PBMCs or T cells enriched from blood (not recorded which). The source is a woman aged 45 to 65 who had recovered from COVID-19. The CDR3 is CASSLDGSYEQYF. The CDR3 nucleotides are TGTGCCAGCAGCTTAGACGGGTCCTACGAGCAGTACTTC.